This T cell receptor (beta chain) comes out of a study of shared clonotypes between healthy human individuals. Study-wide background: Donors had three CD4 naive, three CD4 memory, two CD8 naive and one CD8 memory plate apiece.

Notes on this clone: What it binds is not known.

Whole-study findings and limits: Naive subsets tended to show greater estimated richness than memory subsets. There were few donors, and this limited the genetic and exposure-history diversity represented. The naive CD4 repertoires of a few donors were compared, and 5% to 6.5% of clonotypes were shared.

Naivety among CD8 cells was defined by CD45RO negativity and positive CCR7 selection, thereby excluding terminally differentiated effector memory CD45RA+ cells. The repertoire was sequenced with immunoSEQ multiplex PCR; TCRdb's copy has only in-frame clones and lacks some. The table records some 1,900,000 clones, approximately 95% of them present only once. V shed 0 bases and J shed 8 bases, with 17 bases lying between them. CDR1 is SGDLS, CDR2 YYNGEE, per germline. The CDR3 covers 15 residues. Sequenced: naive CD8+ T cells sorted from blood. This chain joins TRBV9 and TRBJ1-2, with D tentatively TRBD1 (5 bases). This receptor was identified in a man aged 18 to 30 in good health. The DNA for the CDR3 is TGTGCCAGCAGCGTAGATGGGGGAATTTCGTGGGGCTACACCTTC. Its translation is CASSVDGGISWGYTF. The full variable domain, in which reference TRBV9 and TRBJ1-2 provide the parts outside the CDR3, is DSGVTQTPKHLITATGQRVTLRCSPRSGDLSVYWYQQSLDQGLQFLIQYYNGEERAKGNILERFSAQQFPDLHSELNLSSLELGDSALYFCASSVDGGISWGYTFGSGTRLTVV.